The rows below give T cell receptor beta chains drawn from one sample of a study of cytomegalovirus exposure and HLA in healthy donors. The method was immunoSEQ multiplex PCR; TCRdb's version includes in-frame clones alone and lacks a portion of them. The top ten clones hold under 3% of a sample with approximately 41,000 clones, approximately 84% of them seen once. Sequenced input: PBMCs. These receptors all come from a man in his fifties in good health and CMV-seronegative. Both conserved end residues are part of each CDR3. D genes are given only for firm matches. A row's size may be missing; if present it is once, few, many or a size class.

v_call	d_call	cdr3_length	clone_size	j_call	cdr3_nt	cdr3_aa
TRBV29-1	-	12	-	TRBJ2-7	TGCAGCGGGGGGGACTCCCTCTACGAGCAGTACTTC	CSGGDSLYEQYF
TRBV19	TRBD1	14	-	TRBJ2-1	TGTGCCAGTAGTAAGAAGACACAGGGGAATGAGCAGTTCTTC	CASSKKTQGNEQFF
TRBV28	TRBD2	12	-	TRBJ2-7	TGTGCCAGCAGTTTGGGGGGGTACGAGCAGTACTTC	CASSLGGYEQYF
TRBV6-1	-	13	-	TRBJ2-7	TGTGCCAGCAGGCGGGACAGACCCTACGAGCAGTACTTC	CASRRDRPYEQYF
TRBV7-9	TRBD1	14	-	TRBJ1-2	TGTGCCAGCAGCTTAACTGGGACAGGGAATGGCTACACCTTC	CASSLTGTGNGYTF
TRBV4-1	-	15	-	TRBJ2-3	TGCGCCAGCAGCTCCCCGGAACAGGCTACCTATACGCAGTATTTT	CASSSPEQATYTQYF
TRBV19	-	15	-	TRBJ1-5	TGTGCCAGTAGCCCCACGGACAGATTCAATCAGCCCCAGCATTTT	CASSPTDRFNQPQHF
TRBV5-5	-	13	-	TRBJ2-7	TGTGCCAGCAGCTTGGCCACAGGGACCGAGCAGTACTTC	CASSLATGTEQYF
TRBV9	TRBD2	16	-	TRBJ2-2	TGTGCCAGCAGCGTAGTGGCTAGCGGGAGCGCCGGGGAGCTGTTTTTT	CASSVVASGSAGELFF
TRBV9	-	14	-	TRBJ2-7	TGTGCCAGCAGCCCGCCGGGGAGGTACGCAGAGCAGTACTTC	CASSPPGRYAEQYF
TRBV10-2	-	13	-	TRBJ2-3	TGCGCCAGCATGGTAGCCAACACAGATACGCAGTATTTT	CASMVANTDTQYF
TRBV11-2	TRBD2	17	-	TRBJ2-1	TGTGCCAGCAGCCGCGGGGCTAGCGGGAGAGTTATGAATGAGCAGTTCTTC	CASSRGASGRVMNEQFF
TRBV19	-	15	few	TRBJ2-1	TGTGCCAGTAGTAGAGACAGGTATCCCTACAATGAGCAGTTCTTC	CASSRDRYPYNEQFF
TRBV6-6	TRBD1	13	-	TRBJ1-1	TGTGCCAGCTGCCCGGGACAGCTCACTGAAGCTTTCTTT	CASCPGQLTEAFF
TRBV30	TRBD1	14	few	TRBJ2-7	TGTGCCTGGGACCGACAGGGGGGCTTCGACGAGCAGTACTTC	CAWDRQGGFDEQYF